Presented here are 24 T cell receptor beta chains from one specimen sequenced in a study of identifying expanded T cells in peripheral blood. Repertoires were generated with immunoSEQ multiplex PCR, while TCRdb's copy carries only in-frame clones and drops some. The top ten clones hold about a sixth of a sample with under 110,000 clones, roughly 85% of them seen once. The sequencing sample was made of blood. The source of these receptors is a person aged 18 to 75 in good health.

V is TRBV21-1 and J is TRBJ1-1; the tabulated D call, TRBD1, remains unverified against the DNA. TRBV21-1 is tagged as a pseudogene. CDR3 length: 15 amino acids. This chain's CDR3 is CASSATGAAWTEAFF. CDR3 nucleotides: TGTGCCAGCAGCGCCACAGGGGCCGCCTGGACTGAAGCTTTCTTT.

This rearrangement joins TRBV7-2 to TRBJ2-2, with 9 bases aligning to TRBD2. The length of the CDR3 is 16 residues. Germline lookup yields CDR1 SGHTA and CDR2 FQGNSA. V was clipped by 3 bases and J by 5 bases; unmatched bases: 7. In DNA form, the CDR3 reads TGTGCCAGCAGCTTTCTCCCAGCGGGGGGTACCGGGGAGCTGTTTTTT. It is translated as CASSFLPAGGTGELFF.

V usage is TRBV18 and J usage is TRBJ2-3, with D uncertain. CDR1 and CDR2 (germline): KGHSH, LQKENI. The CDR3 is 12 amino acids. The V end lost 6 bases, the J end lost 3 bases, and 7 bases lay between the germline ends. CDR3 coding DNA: TGTGCCAGCTCCCAGCAGACAGATACGCAGTATTTT. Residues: CASSQQTDTQYF.

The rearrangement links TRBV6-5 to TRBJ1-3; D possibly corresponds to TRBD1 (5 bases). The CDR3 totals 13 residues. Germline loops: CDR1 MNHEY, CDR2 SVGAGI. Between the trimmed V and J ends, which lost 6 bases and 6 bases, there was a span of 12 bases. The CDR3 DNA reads TGTGCCAGCAGCTGGGACCCTTTAAACACCATATATTTT. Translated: CASSWDPLNTIYF.

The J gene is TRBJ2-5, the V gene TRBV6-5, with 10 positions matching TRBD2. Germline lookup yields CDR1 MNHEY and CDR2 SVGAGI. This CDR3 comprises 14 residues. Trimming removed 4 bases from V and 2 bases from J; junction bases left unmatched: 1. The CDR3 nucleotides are TGTGCCAGCAGTTTAGCGGGGGGACAAGAGACCCAGTACTTC. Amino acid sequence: CASSLAGGQETQYF.

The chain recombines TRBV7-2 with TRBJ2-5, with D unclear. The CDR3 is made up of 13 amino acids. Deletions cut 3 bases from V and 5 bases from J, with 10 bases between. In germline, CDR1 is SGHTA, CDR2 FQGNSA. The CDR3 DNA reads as TGTGCCAGCAGCTTGAGCGAGTGGGAGACCCAGTACTTC. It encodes CASSLSEWETQYF.

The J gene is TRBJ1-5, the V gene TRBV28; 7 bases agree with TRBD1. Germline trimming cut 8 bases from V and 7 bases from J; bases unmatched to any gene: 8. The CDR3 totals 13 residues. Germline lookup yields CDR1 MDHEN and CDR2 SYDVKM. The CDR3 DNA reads TGTGCCAGCCTCACCCGACAGGGCCAGCCCCAGCATTTT. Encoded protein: CASLTRQGQPQHF.

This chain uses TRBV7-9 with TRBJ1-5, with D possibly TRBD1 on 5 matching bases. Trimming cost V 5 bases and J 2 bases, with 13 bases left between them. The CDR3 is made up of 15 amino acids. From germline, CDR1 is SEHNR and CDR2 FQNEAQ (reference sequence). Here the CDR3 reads CASSQSGTGNQPQHF. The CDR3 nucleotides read TGTGCCAGCAGCCAATCCGGGACTGGCAATCAGCCCCAGCATTTT.

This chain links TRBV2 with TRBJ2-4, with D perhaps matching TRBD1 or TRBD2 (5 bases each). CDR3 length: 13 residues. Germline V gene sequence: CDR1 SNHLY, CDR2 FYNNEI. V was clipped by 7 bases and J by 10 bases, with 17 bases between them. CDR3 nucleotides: TGTGCCAGCAATATTGGGGGTCAGGGTATTCAGTACTTC. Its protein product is CASNIGGQGIQYF.

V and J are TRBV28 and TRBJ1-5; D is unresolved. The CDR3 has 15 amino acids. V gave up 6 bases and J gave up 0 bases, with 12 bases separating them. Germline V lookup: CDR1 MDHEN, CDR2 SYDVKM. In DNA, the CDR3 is TGTGCCAGCAGGACCGTCGGGGTTAGCAATCAGCCCCAGCATTTT. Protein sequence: CASRTVGVSNQPQHF. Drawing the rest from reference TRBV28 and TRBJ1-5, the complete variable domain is DVKVTQSSRYLVKRTGEKVFLECVQDMDHENMFWYRQDPGLGLRLIYFSYDVKMKEKGDIPEGYSVSREKKERFSLILESASTNQTSMYLCASRTVGVSNQPQHFGDGTRLSIL.

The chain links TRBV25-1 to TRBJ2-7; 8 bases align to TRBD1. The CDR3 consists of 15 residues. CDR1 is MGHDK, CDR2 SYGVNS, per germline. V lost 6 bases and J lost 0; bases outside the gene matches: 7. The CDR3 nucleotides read TGTGCCAGCAGCGAGACAGGGGCCCTCTCCTACGAGCAGTACTTC. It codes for CASSETGALSYEQYF.

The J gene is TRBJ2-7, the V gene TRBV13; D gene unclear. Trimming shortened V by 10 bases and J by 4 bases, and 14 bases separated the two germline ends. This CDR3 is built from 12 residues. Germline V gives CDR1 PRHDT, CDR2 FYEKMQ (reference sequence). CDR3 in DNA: TGTGCCACCACCCTTCCCAGATACGAGCAGTACTTC. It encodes CATTLPRYEQYF.

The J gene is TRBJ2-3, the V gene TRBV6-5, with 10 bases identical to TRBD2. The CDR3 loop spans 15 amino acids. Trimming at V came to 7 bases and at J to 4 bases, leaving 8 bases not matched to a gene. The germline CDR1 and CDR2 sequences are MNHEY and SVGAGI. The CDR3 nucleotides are TGTGCCAGCAAATTGCAGCGGGGGGGCCCAGATACGCAGTATTTT. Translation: CASKLQRGGPDTQYF.

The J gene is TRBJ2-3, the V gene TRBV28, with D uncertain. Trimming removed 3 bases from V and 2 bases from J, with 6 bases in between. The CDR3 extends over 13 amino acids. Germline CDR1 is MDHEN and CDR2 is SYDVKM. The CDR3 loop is CASSFQATDTQYF. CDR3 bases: TGTGCCAGCAGTTTTCAGGCCACAGATACGCAGTATTTT. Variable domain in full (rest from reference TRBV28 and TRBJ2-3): DVKVTQSSRYLVKRTGEKVFLECVQDMDHENMFWYRQDPGLGLRLIYFSYDVKMKEKGDIPEGYSVSREKKERFSLILESASTNQTSMYLCASSFQATDTQYFGPGTRLTVL.

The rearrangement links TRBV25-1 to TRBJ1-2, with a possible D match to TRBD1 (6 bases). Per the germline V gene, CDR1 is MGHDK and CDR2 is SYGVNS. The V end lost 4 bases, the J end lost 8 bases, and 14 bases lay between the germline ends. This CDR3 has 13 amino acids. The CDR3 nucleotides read TGTGCCAGCAGTGTGGCAGGGGTCATGGGCTACACCTTC. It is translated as CASSVAGVMGYTF.

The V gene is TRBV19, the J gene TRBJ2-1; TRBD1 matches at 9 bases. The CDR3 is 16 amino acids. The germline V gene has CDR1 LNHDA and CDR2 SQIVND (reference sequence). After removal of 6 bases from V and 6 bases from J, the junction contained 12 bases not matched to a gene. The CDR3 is CASSTQGQGVFNEQFF. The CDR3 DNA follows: TGTGCCAGTAGCACGCAGGGACAGGGTGTGTTCAATGAGCAGTTCTTC.

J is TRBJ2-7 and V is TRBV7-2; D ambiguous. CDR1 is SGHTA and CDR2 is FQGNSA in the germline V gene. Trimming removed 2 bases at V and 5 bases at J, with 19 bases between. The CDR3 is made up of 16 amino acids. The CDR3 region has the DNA TGTGCCAGCAGCTTAAAAAATGGCCCCTCGCCGGACGAGCAGTACTTC. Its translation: CASSLKNGPSPDEQYF.

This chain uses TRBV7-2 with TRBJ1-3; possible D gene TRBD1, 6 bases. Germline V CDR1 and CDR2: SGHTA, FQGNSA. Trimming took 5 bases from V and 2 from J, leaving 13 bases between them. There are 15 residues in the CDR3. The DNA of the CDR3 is TGTGCCAGCAGCCATCCCAGGACAGCTGGAAACACCATATATTTT. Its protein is CASSHPRTAGNTIYF.

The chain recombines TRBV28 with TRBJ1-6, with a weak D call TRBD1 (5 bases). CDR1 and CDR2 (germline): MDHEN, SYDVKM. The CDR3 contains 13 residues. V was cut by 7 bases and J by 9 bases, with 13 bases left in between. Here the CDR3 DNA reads TGTGCCAGCAACCAGGGTGTAGCTTCACCCCTCCACTTT. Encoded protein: CASNQGVASPLHF. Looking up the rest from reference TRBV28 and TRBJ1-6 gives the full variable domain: DVKVTQSSRYLVKRTGEKVFLECVQDMDHENMFWYRQDPGLGLRLIYFSYDVKMKEKGDIPEGYSVSREKKERFSLILESASTNQTSMYLCASNQGVASPLHFGNGTRLTVT.

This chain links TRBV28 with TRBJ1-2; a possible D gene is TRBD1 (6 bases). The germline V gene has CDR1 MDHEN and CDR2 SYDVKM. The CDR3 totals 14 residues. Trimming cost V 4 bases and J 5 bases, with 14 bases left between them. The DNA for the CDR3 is TGTGCCAGCAGTTCAGGACAGCTTCGGTATGGCTACACCTTC. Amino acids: CASSSGQLRYGYTF.

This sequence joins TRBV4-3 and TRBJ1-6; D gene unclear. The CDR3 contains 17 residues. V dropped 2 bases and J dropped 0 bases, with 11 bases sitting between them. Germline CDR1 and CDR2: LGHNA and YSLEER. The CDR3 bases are TGCGCCAGCAGCCAAAGGAATGGTCGCTCCTATAATTCACCCCTCCACTTT. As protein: CASSQRNGRSYNSPLHF.

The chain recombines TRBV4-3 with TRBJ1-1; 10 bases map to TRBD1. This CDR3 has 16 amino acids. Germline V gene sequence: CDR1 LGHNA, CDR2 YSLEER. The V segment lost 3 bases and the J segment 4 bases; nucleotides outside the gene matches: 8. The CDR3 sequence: CASSHLRDRGFTEAFF. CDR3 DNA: TGCGCCAGCAGCCATCTCCGGGACAGGGGATTCACTGAAGCTTTCTTT.

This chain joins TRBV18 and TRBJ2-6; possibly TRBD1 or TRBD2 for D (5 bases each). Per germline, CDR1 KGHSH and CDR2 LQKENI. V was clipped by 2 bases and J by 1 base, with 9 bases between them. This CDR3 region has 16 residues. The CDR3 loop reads CASSPGGWSGANVLTF. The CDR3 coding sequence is TGTGCCAGCTCACCAGGGGGTTGGTCTGGGGCCAACGTCCTGACTTTC.

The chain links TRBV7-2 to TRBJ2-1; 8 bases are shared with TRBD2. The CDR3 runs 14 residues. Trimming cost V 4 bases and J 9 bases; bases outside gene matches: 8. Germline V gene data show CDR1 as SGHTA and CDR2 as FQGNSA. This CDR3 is CASSSTGGLAEQFF. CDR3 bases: TGTGCCAGCAGCTCAACGGGGGGGCTTGCTGAGCAGTTCTTC.